This T cell receptor (beta chain) was recorded in a study of T-cell memory formation after mild COVID-19. Across the whole study: Among the donors, TCR clusters were largely specific to each donor. Study-level results: Contracting clones from day 15 to 85 had balanced CD4/CD8; later expanders favoured CD4+.

This clonotype was detected many times. Its antigen is as yet unknown. Libraries for TCRalpha and TCRbeta carried sample barcodes and unique molecular identifiers via 5'RACE. TCRdb re-derived calls from the 5' RACE reads in MiXCR, one entry per CDR3 protein. The data show hundreds of thousands of distinct CDR3 sequences, 20% seen once. Trimming at V came to 0 bases and at J to 2 bases, leaving 7 bases not matched to a gene. The CDR3 spans 18 residues. Looked up from germline, CDR1 is SGHRS and CDR2 is YFSETQ. The source of this sequence is an adult woman who had mild COVID-19 (a few samples of this study predate the infection). Cell type and time point are not known. The sample consisted of PBMCs or a T cell subset sorted from them (not recorded which). The V and J genes are TRBV5-1 and TRBJ2-3, with 12 positions matching TRBD2. The CDR3 bases are TGCGCCAGCAGCTTGGCGGCTAGCGGGGGGGCCCCCACAGATACGCAGTATTTT. Translating gives CASSLAASGGAPTDTQYF.